The clone carrying this T cell receptor (beta chain) occurred a few times. Its antigen is unidentified. These data originate in a study of OX40 agonist ivuxolimab in advanced cancers. Study background: Averaging 60 years in age, with a range of about 23 to 80, the cohort was 82.7% male. Study outcomes and limitations: Clonal expansion in partial responders at 0.1-3.0 mg/kg ranked among the lowest.

V gave up 0 bases and J gave up 1 base, with 10 bases separating them. The V gene's germline CDR1 is SGDLS and CDR2 YYNGEE. This CDR3 has 15 residues. Sequenced by immunoSEQ multiplex PCR; TCRdb stores in-frame clones only, minus some. The sample carries tens of thousands of clones, 90% recorded once. The clonotype originates from an adult with an advanced solid tumor such as melanoma, head and neck, liver or kidney cancer. The V call is TRBV9, the J call TRBJ1-1; D remains unclear. The sample in question was CD4+ or CD8+ T cells sorted from blood, obtained in a trial of the OX40 agonist ivuxolimab. Here the CDR3 reads CASSVGGLKNTEAFF. CDR3 in DNA: TGTGCCAGCAGCGTAGGGGGTCTGAAGAACACTGAAGCTTTCTTT.